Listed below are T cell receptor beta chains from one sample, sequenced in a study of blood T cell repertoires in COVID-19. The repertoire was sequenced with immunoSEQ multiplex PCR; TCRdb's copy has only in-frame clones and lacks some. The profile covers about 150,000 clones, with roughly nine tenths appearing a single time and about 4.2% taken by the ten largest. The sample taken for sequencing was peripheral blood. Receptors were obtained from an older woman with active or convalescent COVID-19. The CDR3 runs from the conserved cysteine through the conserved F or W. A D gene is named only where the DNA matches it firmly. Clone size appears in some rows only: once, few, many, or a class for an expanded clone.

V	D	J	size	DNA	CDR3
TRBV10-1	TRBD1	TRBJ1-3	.	TGCGCACCTATGGGGACAGACGTTTCCTTTGGAAACACCATATATTTT	CAPMGTDVSFGNTIYF
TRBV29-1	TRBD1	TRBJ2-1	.	TGCAGCGTTGAAAATCCAAACAGGGGGAATGAGCAGTTCTTC	CSVENPNRGNEQFF
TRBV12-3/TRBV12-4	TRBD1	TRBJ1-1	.	TGTGCCAGCAGGGGACAGGGACGCACTGAAGCTTTCTTT	CASRGQGRTEAFF
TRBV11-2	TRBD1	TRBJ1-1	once	TGTGCCAGCAGCTTCGACAGGGACACTGAAGCTTTCTTT	CASSFDRDTEAFF
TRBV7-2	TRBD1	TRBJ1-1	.	TGTGCCAGCAGCTTAGGGGGACAGCCCGAAGCTTTCTTT	CASSLGGQPEAFF
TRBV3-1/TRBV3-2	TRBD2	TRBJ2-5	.	TGTGCCAGCAGCCAAGACCAGACTAGCGGGGCCGGAGAGACCCAGTACTTC	CASSQDQTSGAGETQYF
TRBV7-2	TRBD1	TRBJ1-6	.	TGTGCCAGCAGCCTCATGGACAGGTTGAATTCACCCCTCCACTTT	CASSLMDRLNSPLHF
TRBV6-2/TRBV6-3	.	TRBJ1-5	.	TGTGCCAGCAGTTACTCGATCGGGGGGCTCGTTGACGTGGGCAATCAGCCCCAGCATTTT	CASSYSIGGLVDVGNQPQHF
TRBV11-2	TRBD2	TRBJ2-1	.	TGTGCCAGCAGCCGAAGCGGGGCCTCCTACAATGAGCAGTTCTTC	CASSRSGASYNEQFF
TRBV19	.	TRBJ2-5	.	TGTGCCAGTAGTATCCAGAACCAAGAGACCCAGTACTTC	CASSIQNQETQYF
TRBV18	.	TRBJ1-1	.	TGTGCCAGCTCACCACAGGGGGTCGCTGAAGCTTTCTTT	CASSPQGVAEAFF
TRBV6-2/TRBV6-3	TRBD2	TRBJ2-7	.	TGTGCCAGCAGTGGACTAGCGGGAGAATACGAGCAGTACTTC	CASSGLAGEYEQYF
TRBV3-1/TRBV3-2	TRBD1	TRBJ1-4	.	TGTGCCAGCAGACGGACAGGGGATCTGGAAAAACTGTTTTTT	CASRRTGDLEKLFF
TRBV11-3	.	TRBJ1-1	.	TGTGCCAGCAGCAGGGGTAAGGACACTGAAGCTTTCTTT	CASSRGKDTEAFF
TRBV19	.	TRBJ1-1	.	TGTGCCAGTAGTGACAAAGGGAACACTGAAGCTTTCTTT	CASSDKGNTEAFF
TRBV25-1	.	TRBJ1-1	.	TGTGCCAGCAGCCGGACAGCGAACACTGAAGCTTTCTTT	CASSRTANTEAFF
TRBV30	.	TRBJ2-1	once	TGTGCCTGGAGTTCTAAACAGTCCCGGGAGCAGTTCTTC	CAWSSKQSREQFF
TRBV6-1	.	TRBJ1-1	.	TGTGCCAGCAGTGAATACAGAGACACTGAAGCTTTCTTT	CASSEYRDTEAFF
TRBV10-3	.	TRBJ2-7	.	TGTGCCATCACGGTTGATGGGACATCCCTGAACGAGCAGTACTTC	CAITVDGTSLNEQYF
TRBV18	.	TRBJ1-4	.	TGTGCCAGCTCACCGGATACAGGGTCTAATGAAAAACTGTTTTTT	CASSPDTGSNEKLFF
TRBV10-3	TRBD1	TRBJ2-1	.	TGTGCCATCAGTGGGGACAGAGCCAATGAGCAGTTCTTC	CAISGDRANEQFF
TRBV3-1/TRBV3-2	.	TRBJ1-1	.	TGTGCCAGCAGCCAGGTGGACAGAGCTTTCTTT	CASSQVDRAFF
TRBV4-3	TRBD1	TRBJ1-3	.	TGCGCCAGCAGCCAAGAAGGACAGGCGAACTCTGGAAACACCATATATTTT	CASSQEGQANSGNTIYF
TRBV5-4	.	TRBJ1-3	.	TGTGCCAGCAGCGCCAATCTACCGGGAAACACCATATATTTT	CASSANLPGNTIYF
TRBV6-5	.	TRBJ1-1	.	TGTGCCAGCAGTTATGGGGGGTTTGAGGTAAACACTGAAGCTTTCTTT	CASSYGGFEVNTEAFF
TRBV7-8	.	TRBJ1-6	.	TGTGCCAGCAGCTCCACAGGACAGATCTATAATTCACCCCTCCACTTT	CASSSTGQIYNSPLHF
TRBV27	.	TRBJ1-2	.	TGTGCCAGCAGTCCAAGAGGGAGTGGCTACACCTTC	CASSPRGSGYTF
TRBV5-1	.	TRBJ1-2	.	TGCGCCAGCAGCCCGGGACTGTTCGTTCCGTATGGCTACACCTTC	CASSPGLFVPYGYTF
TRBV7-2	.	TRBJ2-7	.	TGTGCCAGCAGCTTAGCAGAGGGAAGCTCCTACGAGCAGTACTTC	CASSLAEGSSYEQYF
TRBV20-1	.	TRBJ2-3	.	TGCAGTGCTGGGGGCCGAGAGCGTCCGTATTTT	CSAGGRERPYF
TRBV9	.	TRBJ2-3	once	TGTGCCAGCAGCGGAGGGGGAAATACGCAGTATTTT	CASSGGGNTQYF
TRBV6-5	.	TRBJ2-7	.	TGTGCCAGCTCCCCCACCCAGACAGGACACGAGCAGTACTTC	CASSPTQTGHEQYF
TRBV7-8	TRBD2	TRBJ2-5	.	TGTGCCAGCAGCTTATCGGGACTAGCGGGGGGCCCGCAAGAGACCCAGTACTTC	CASSLSGLAGGPQETQYF
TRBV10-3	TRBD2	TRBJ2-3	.	TGTGCCAGCAGACTGGACCTCAGCGGGAGCGCGGATACGCAGTATTTT	CASRLDLSGSADTQYF
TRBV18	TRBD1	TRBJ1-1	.	TGTGCCAGCTCACAACCAGGACAGGGGGCCTCCACTGAAGCTTTCTTT	CASSQPGQGASTEAFF
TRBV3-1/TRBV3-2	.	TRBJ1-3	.	TGTGCCAGCAGCCAAGTGACTGCTGGAAACACCATATATTTT	CASSQVTAGNTIYF
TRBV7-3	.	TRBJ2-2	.	TGTGCCAGCAGCTTAGGTCTCGGCGGCGGGGAGCTGTTTTTT	CASSLGLGGGELFF
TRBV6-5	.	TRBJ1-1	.	TGTGCCAGCAGTCCAAAGGGCCGGAGGGATCATGAAGCTTTCTTT	CASSPKGRRDHEAFF
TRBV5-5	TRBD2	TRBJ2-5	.	TGTGCCAGCAGCTTGACGGGAGGGGAGACCCAGTACTTC	CASSLTGGETQYF
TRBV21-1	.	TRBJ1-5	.	TGTGCCAGCAGCAGAAGCACAGGGCCTAATCAGCCCCAGCATTTT	CASSRSTGPNQPQHF
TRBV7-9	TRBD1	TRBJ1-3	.	TGTGCCAGCAGCTACTGGGACAGGGACGGAAACACCATATATTTT	CASSYWDRDGNTIYF
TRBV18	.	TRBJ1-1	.	TGTGCCAGCTCAACTAACGGGGGGGGTCAGGCGAACACTGAAGCTTTCTTT	CASSTNGGGQANTEAFF
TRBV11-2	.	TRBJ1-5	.	TGTGCCAGCAGCTTAGAGAGGGATAGCAATCAGCCCCAGCATTTT	CASSLERDSNQPQHF
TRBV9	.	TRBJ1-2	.	TGTGCCAGCAGCGTAGGGCCGGAGGAGGTCTATGGCTACACCTTC	CASSVGPEEVYGYTF
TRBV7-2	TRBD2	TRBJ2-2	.	TGTGCCAGCAGCTCGGGACTAGCCTTCGGGGCCGGGGAGCTGTTTTTT	CASSSGLAFGAGELFF
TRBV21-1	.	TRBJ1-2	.	TGTGCCAGAAACGAAGGGGAGACGAGGGGGAGTAAAGAGTGCGGCTACACCTTC	CARNEGETRGSKECGYTF
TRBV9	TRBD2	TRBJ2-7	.	TGTGCCAGCAGCGTAGGGGCAGCGGGGGACTACGAGCAGTACTTC	CASSVGAAGDYEQYF
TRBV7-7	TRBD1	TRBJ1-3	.	TGTGCTAGCAGCCTCGCAGGGGGAGCTGGAAACACCATATATTTT	CASSLAGGAGNTIYF
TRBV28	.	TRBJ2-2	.	TGTGCCAGCACCATACACGGGACACCCAACACCGGGGAGCTGTTTTTT	CASTIHGTPNTGELFF
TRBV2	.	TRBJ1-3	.	TGTGCCAGCAGAATCGCGGGGTCTTCTGGAAACACCATATATTTT	CASRIAGSSGNTIYF
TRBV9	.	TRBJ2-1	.	TGTGCCAGCAGCGTATTGGGGAGCTCCTACAATGAGCAGTTCTTC	CASSVLGSSYNEQFF
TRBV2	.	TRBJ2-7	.	TGTGCCAGCAGTGCTGCCTACGAGCAGTACTTC	CASSAAYEQYF
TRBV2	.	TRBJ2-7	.	TGTGCCAGCAGTGGCGAGTACGAGCAGTACTTC	CASSGEYEQYF